A selection of T cell receptor beta chains follows, all from one sample in a study of T cell responses to AZD1222 COVID-19 vaccine. The repertoire was sequenced with immunoSEQ multiplex PCR; TCRdb's copy has only in-frame clones and lacks some. The table shows 150,000 or so clones, with less than 95% occurring only once. Here the sequenced sample was peripheral blood, taken on day 0 of AZD1222 vaccination. The receptors here all came from an adult in good health. Each CDR3 is given with its conserved first and last residue. A D gene is named only where the DNA matches it firmly. Clone size, where shown, is once, few, many, or a class for clones that have expanded.

15	TRBV4-1	TRBJ1-2	.	.	CASSRGGEGNYGYTF
16	TRBV7-9	TRBJ2-3	.	.	CASSRIGAIRTDTQYF
13	TRBV2	TRBJ2-5	.	.	CATRRDTQETQYF
15	TRBV5-1	TRBJ1-6	.	.	CASSLELGPNSPLHF
15	TRBV7-9	TRBJ1-3	.	.	CASSLHRGAGNTIYF
16	TRBV6-5	TRBJ1-5	.	TRBD1	CASSSQGGHGNQPQHF
11	TRBV30	TRBJ1-2	.	.	CAWGWNYGYTF
16	TRBV6-5	TRBJ1-1	.	TRBD1	CASSYIQGPQNTEAFF
14	TRBV9	TRBJ1-2	.	TRBD1	CASSGGDRPYGYTF
16	TRBV27	TRBJ1-2	.	TRBD1	CASSFQPPDRDYGYTF
13	TRBV24-1	TRBJ2-1	.	TRBD1	CATVGQGYNEQFF
12	TRBV29-1	TRBJ2-7	.	.	CSVEGGRYEQYF
13	TRBV5-4	TRBJ2-5	.	.	CASSLDGGPTQYF
14	TRBV5-1	TRBJ1-2	.	TRBD1	CASSLSTGENGYTF
12	TRBV19	TRBJ1-5	once	.	CASSRVDQPQHF
17	TRBV5-7	TRBJ2-7	.	TRBD1	CASSLPAGWDRALEQYF
16	TRBV3-1/TRBV3-2	TRBJ2-1	once	.	CASSQGGGTVYNEQFF
15	TRBV4-3	TRBJ2-5	.	TRBD1	CASSQGQGVLETQYF
18	TRBV7-3	TRBJ2-3	.	TRBD2	CASSLGAGGSAGTDTQYF
13	TRBV7-3	TRBJ1-1	.	.	CASSLTVNTEAFF
14	TRBV6-5	TRBJ2-7	.	.	CASSYLGTPYEQYF
15	TRBV4-3	TRBJ2-5	.	.	CASSQARGDQETQYF
12	TRBV12-3/TRBV12-4	TRBJ2-1	once	.	CASRNQYNEQFF
15	TRBV6-5	TRBJ2-3	.	TRBD2	CASNPRGAGADTQYF
16	TRBV4-1	TRBJ2-3	.	.	CASSQVLRGSTDTQYF
16	TRBV4-1	TRBJ2-7	.	.	CASSQDQSFFSNSRIF
13	TRBV29-1	TRBJ2-7	.	TRBD1	CSVRTGGFYEQYF
14	TRBV19	TRBJ2-5	.	TRBD2	CASSRAGKQETQYF
13	TRBV6-4	TRBJ2-3	.	.	CASSEGYTDTQYF